The TCR beta chain under discussion was sequenced for a study of TIL therapy for anti-PD-1-resistant metastatic lung cancer. Background on the study: Patients had a median age of approximately 56 years (range about 35-80). Most patients had lung adenocarcinoma; several tumors were EGFR-mutant, two ALK-rearranged; half smoked currently or formerly.

The time point denotes: pre-treatment sample, taken before nivolumab and TIL therapy. The libraries were made with immunoSEQ v3. Survey-level samples got some 2 million read pairs; deep-level samples got about 5-6 million. Some clones are missing from TCRdb's copy, which holds only in-frame ones; the method was immunoSEQ multiplex PCR. The table shows about 49,000 clones, with 79% occurring only once. The CDR3 is made up of 14 amino acids. Germline CDR1 and CDR2: SGHKS and YYEKEE (reference sequence). Trimming removed 1 base at V and 3 bases at J, with 10 bases between. The source material was blood, sampled at baseline. This sequence was found in a man between 65 and 79 years old with non-small cell lung cancer. This rearrangement joins TRBV5-5 to TRBJ1-2; D not certain. CDR3 region: CASSLPDSYYGYTF. CDR3 nucleotides: TGTGCCAGCAGCTTGCCGGATTCATACTATGGCTACACCTTC. The full variable domain, its missing parts supplied by reference TRBV5-5 and TRBJ1-2, is DAGVTQSPTHLIKTRGQQVTLRCSPISGHKSVSWYQQVLGQGPQFIFQYYEKEERGRGNFPDRFSARQFPNYSSELNVNALLLGDSALYLCASSLPDSYYGYTFGSGTRLTVV.